This T cell receptor beta chain is from a study of metastatic and nonmetastatic thyroid tumors. At the level of the study: Repertoires from blood and tumor or nodule tissue of malignant and benign thyroid patients were compared.

Per the study methods: A distant-metastasis classifier for papillary thyroid cancer was built using CDR3 differences across clinicopathological groups. TCRdb re-clonotyped the PCR reads via MiXCR. TCRdb, rather than the study authors, made the V and J calls. The data contain over 45,000 clones, more than 20% of them singletons. The V end was cut by 0 bases, the J end by 4 bases, with 15 bases between. Germline CDR1 is MDHEN and CDR2 is SYDVKM. The CDR3 spans 16 residues. This clone came up many times. Its antigen remains unknown. Study-wide results and caveats: Versus benign nodules, malignant thyroid tumors reportedly had significantly higher TCR beta diversity, in blood and tumor.

Every patient underwent thyroid surgery untreated. The source of this sequence is a male donor with papillary thyroid cancer or a benign thyroid nodule (not recorded which). Some clones in this sample may be carry-over from other donors' samples. Sequences were obtained from blood. This chain joins TRBV28 and TRBJ1-1; a possible D gene is TRBD1 (6 bases). CDR3 loop: CASSLWTGGGGTEAFF. The CDR3 DNA follows: TGTGCCAGCAGTTTATGGACAGGTGGGGGTGGCACTGAAGCTTTCTTT.